This T cell receptor (beta chain) was sequenced during a study of T-cell memory formation after mild COVID-19. General observations from the study: That cross-reactive memory joined was suggested by some responding clones appearing in pre-infection memory. Contracting CD4+ clones were located mainly in CM and EM, and CD8+ clones in EMRA. The authors left the SARS-CoV-2 specificity of second-wave clones peaking on day 37 unconfirmed. Later expanders leaned CD4+, whereas clones that contracted between day 15 and 85 were balanced CD4/CD8.

TCRdb redid the calling of the 5' RACE reads with MiXCR, one entry per CDR3 protein. The repertoire holds hundreds of thousands of distinct CDR3 sequences, with around a quarter as singletons. Germline CDR1 is SGHAT and CDR2 is FQNNGV. There are 14 residues in the CDR3. The junction had 5 bases not matched to a gene; V was cut back by 3 bases and J by 6 bases. In the case of this clonotype: The antigen is unknown.

This chain uses TRBV11-2 with TRBJ1-2; 9 nucleotides match TRBD1. The clonotype originates from an adult woman who had mild COVID-19 (a few samples of this study predate the infection). Cell type and time point are not known. The material sequenced was PBMCs or a T cell subset sorted from them (not recorded which). DNA for the CDR3: TGTGCCAGCAGCTTCGAGGACAGGGGAAATGGCTACACCTTC. Residues: CASSFEDRGNGYTF.